A single sample is the source of the 27 T cell receptor beta chains below, sequenced in a study of OX40 agonist ivuxolimab in advanced cancers. Using immunoSEQ multiplex PCR, the repertoire was profiled, and TCRdb retains in-frame clones only, with some absent. The sample lists about 77,000 clones; roughly 84% were seen once. This specimen was CD4+ or CD8+ T cells sorted from blood, taken in a trial of the OX40 agonist ivuxolimab. Receptors were obtained from an adult with an advanced solid tumor such as melanoma, head and neck, liver or kidney cancer.

A single count supports this clone. The genes are TRBV5-1 and TRBJ1-4; 10 bases match TRBD1. Trimming took 4 bases from V and 10 from J; bases not matched to a gene: 10. Germline assignment: CDR1 SGHRS and CDR2 YFSETQ. CDR3 length: 15 amino acids. The CDR3 nucleotides are TGCGCCAGCAGCCCAGGACAGGGGGTTTTCGGAAAACTGTTTTTT. Translating gives CASSPGQGVFGKLFF. Filled out from reference TRBV5-1 and TRBJ1-4, the complete variable domain reads KAGVTQTPRYLIKTRGQQVTLSCSPISGHRSVSWYQQTPGQGLQFLFEYFSETQRNKGNFPGRFSGRQFSNSRSEMNVSTLELGDSALYLCASSPGQGVFGKLFFGSGTQLSVL.

V gene TRBV6-4 combines with J gene TRBJ1-3, with TRBD1 as a possible D gene (6 bases). This CDR3 region has 18 residues. Germline CDR1 MRHNA, CDR2 SNTAGT. Trimming stripped 3 bases from V and 0 bases from J, with 18 bases between. For the CDR3, the DNA is TGTGCCAGCAGTGAGCGTCAGGGGAAGGAACCCTCTGGAAACACCATATATTTT. It is translated as CASSERQGKEPSGNTIYF.

This chain uses TRBV6-4 with TRBJ2-3, with D hard to call. CDR3 length: 13 amino acids. Trimming took 4 bases from V and 6 from J, leaving 11 bases between them. Looked up from germline, CDR1 is MRHNA and CDR2 is SNTAGT. The CDR3 loop reads CASSGDRADTQYF. Written as DNA, the CDR3 is TGTGCCAGCAGTGGTGATAGGGCGGATACGCAGTATTTT.

This chain joins TRBV2 and TRBJ2-7; 9 bases match TRBD1. V lost 8 bases and J lost 4; bases outside the gene matches: 9. CDR3 length equals 14 residues. Per germline, CDR1 SNHLY and CDR2 FYNNEI. The CDR3 DNA follows: TGTGCCAGCCACCGCCGGGACAGGGAATACGAGCAGTACTTC. Translation: CASHRRDREYEQYF.

The rearrangement uses TRBV19 and TRBJ1-1; unclear D gene. V dropped 2 bases and J dropped 2 bases, with 9 bases sitting between them. CDR3 length equals 14 residues. Germline CDR1 and CDR2: LNHDA and SQIVND (reference sequence). DNA for the CDR3: TGTGCCAGTAGTATAATCACGGGTAACACTGAAGCTTTCTTT. Amino acids: CASSIITGNTEAFF.

The chain carries TRBV15 and TRBJ1-1, with D possibly TRBD1 on 5 matching bases. The CDR3 consists of 15 residues. V lost 1 base and J lost 1, with 10 bases in between. CDR1 and CDR2 from the germline V gene are LNHNV and YYDKDF (reference sequence). In DNA, the CDR3 is TGTGCCACCAGCAGAGTAACAGGCCCGAACACTGAAGCTTTCTTT. This sequence encodes CATSRVTGPNTEAFF.

The chain couples TRBV5-1 to TRBJ2-2, with a possible D match to TRBD2 (7 bases). Trimming removed 2 bases from V and 6 bases from J, with 17 bases in between. There are 16 residues in the CDR3. Germline V gene lookup returns CDR1 SGHRS and CDR2 YFSETQ. CDR3 coding DNA: TGCGCCAGCAGCTTCCCGGCGGGGGCCGGACCCGGGGAGCTGTTTTTT. It codes for CASSFPAGAGPGELFF.

V is TRBV6-1 and J is TRBJ1-3, with a tentative D call TRBD1 (5 bases). V dropped 0 bases and J dropped 3 bases, with 15 bases sitting between them. This CDR3 has 17 residues. Per the germline V gene, CDR1 is MNHNS and CDR2 is SASEGT. CDR3 sequence reads: CASSEARFGGYGNTIYF. The CDR3 coding sequence is TGTGCCAGCAGTGAAGCTCGGTTCGGGGGGTATGGAAACACCATATATTTT.

This sequence joins TRBV5-1 and TRBJ2-3; 10 bases are a match to TRBD2. After removal of 5 bases from V and 6 bases from J, the junction contained 12 bases not matched to a gene. Germline loops: CDR1 SGHRS, CDR2 YFSETQ. This CDR3 region has 16 residues. The CDR3 DNA follows: TGCGCCAGCAGTTTTTCTAGCGGGAGAATTGGGGATACGCAGTATTTT. Its protein product is CASSFSSGRIGDTQYF.

The chain has TRBV6-1 and TRBJ2-2; 7 nucleotides agree with TRBD1. Germline V gene lookup returns CDR1 MNHNS and CDR2 SASEGT. Germline trimming cut 3 bases from V and 7 bases from J; bases unmatched to any gene: 2. The CDR3 is 13 amino acids. In DNA, the CDR3 is TGTGCCAGCAGTGAGACAGGGATCGGGGAGCTGTTTTTT. This sequence encodes CASSETGIGELFF.

The rearrangement links TRBV6-1 to TRBJ1-6; the match to TRBD1 covers 10 bases. Per germline, CDR1 MNHNS and CDR2 SASEGT. The CDR3 is 14 amino acids. With 6 bases clipped from V and 9 bases from J, the junction kept 5 bases outside the gene matches. The CDR3 DNA follows: TGTGCCAGCAGGGAGGGGACAGGGGTTTCACCCCTCCACTTT. Amino acids: CASREGTGVSPLHF.

The chain has TRBV6-5 and TRBJ1-5; 7 bases fit TRBD1. This CDR3 has 14 amino acids. With V trimmed by 6 bases and J by 5 bases, 7 bases remained unmatched. Germline loops: CDR1 MNHEY, CDR2 SVGAGI. The CDR3 DNA reads TGTGCCAGCAGCCTAGACAGGGATGATCAGCCCCAGCATTTT. This encodes CASSLDRDDQPQHF.

The V call is TRBV12-5, the J call TRBJ2-1; 8 bases line up with TRBD1. CDR1 is LGHNT, CDR2 FRNRAP, per germline. The CDR3 has 23 amino acids. V lost 4 bases and J lost 3; bases outside the gene matches: 29. CDR3 region: CASGYPITRQGQLRGYVYNEQFF. CDR3 coding DNA: TGTGCTAGTGGTTATCCCATAACGAGACAGGGGCAACTACGGGGCTACGTCTACAATGAGCAGTTCTTC. The whole variable domain, filled in from reference TRBV12-5 and TRBJ2-1, reads DARVTQTPRHKVTEMGQEVTMRCQPILGHNTVFWYRQTMMQGLELLAYFRNRAPLDDSGMPKDRFSAEMPDATLATLKIQPSEPRDSAVYFCASGYPITRQGQLRGYVYNEQFFGPGTRLTVL.

This clone was detected once. The chain carries TRBV6-5 and TRBJ1-5, with a tentative D call TRBD1 (5 bases). The V and J ends lost 5 bases and 2 bases respectively, with 13 bases between them. CDR3 length: 15 residues. Germline values: CDR1 MNHEY, CDR2 SVGAGI. In nucleotides, the CDR3 is TGTGCCAGCAGTCCCCTAGGGGATCGCAATCAGCCCCAGCATTTT. Amino acid sequence: CASSPLGDRNQPQHF.

CDR3: CASRVFGANEKLFF. DNA of the CDR3: TGTGCCAGCAGAGTGTTCGGGGCTAATGAAAAACTGTTTTTT. The chain links TRBV5-6 to TRBJ1-4; D unresolved. CDR1 SGHDT and CDR2 YYEEEE come from the germline V gene. V was clipped by 5 bases and J by 3 bases, with 11 bases between them. The CDR3 is 14 amino acids.

The chain recombines TRBV7-9 with TRBJ1-2, with D unclear. Trimming left V 5 bases short and J 8 bases short, with 18 bases between. The CDR3 length is 14 residues. Germline CDR1 reads SEHNR; CDR2 reads FQNEAQ (reference sequence). The CDR3 loop reads CASSQSRGNGGYTF. The CDR3 DNA reads as TGTGCCAGCAGCCAATCGCGAGGGAACGGGGGCTACACCTTC.

This chain connects TRBV15 to TRBJ1-2; TRBD1 matches 10 bases. CDR3 length: 14 amino acids. Germline values: CDR1 LNHNV, CDR2 YYDKDF (reference sequence). J lost 8 bases, V lost 4 bases, and 7 bases had no gene match. The CDR3 protein is CATSIRQGAGGYTF. The CDR3 region has the DNA TGTGCCACCAGCATAAGACAGGGGGCGGGAGGCTACACCTTC.

The chain couples TRBV15 to TRBJ1-4, with a weak D call TRBD1 (6 bases). CDR1 and CDR2 (germline): LNHNV, YYDKDF (reference sequence). The CDR3 runs 15 residues. The V end lost 0 bases, the J end lost 8 bases, and 13 bases lay between the germline ends. CDR3 DNA sequence: TGTGCCACCAGCAGAGATAGTAGAAGGGGGGAAAAACTGTTTTTT. Translating it yields CATSRDSRRGEKLFF.

This chain links TRBV19 with TRBJ2-3; TRBD2 matches at 9 bases. CDR1 and CDR2 (germline): LNHDA, SQIVND (reference sequence). This CDR3 is 15 amino acids long. V lost 7 bases, J lost 2 bases, and 7 bases stayed unmatched. CDR3 DNA: TGTGCCAGTACCCTTAGCGGGAGTTCCACAGATACGCAGTATTTT. It is translated as CASTLSGSSTDTQYF.

The rearrangement links TRBV30 to TRBJ2-7; D unclear. V was trimmed by 0 bases and J by 7 bases, leaving 13 bases between them. The CDR3 contains 13 residues. CDR1 is GTSNPN and CDR2 is SVGIG in the germline V gene (reference sequence). In DNA, the CDR3 is TGTGCCTGGAGTGTACGGCCCCCGAGGGAGCAGTACTTC. It is translated as CAWSVRPPREQYF.

The chain links TRBV18 to TRBJ1-5; the D gene is possibly TRBD1 (5 bases). V was trimmed by 4 bases and J by 0 bases, leaving 10 bases between them. Germline V gives CDR1 KGHSH, CDR2 LQKENI. The CDR3 spans 15 residues. This chain's CDR3 is CASSLSTDSNQPQHF. The CDR3, as DNA: TGTGCCAGCTCACTTTCGACAGATAGCAATCAGCCCCAGCATTTT.

The table lists this clone with a few counts. The chain carries TRBV18 and TRBJ1-1; TRBD1 matches at 7 bases. After removal of 6 bases from V and 5 bases from J, the junction contained 6 bases not matched to a gene. Germline lookup yields CDR1 KGHSH and CDR2 LQKENI. This CDR3 comprises 13 residues. The CDR3 is CASSPDRSTEAFF. The CDR3 DNA reads as TGTGCCAGCTCCCCGGACAGGTCGACTGAAGCTTTCTTT.

This clone was picked up one time. CDR3 in DNA: TGCGCCAGCAGCCAAGTGATAAGAAACACCGGGGAGCTGTTTTTT. Its translation: CASSQVIRNTGELFF. V is TRBV4-1 and J is TRBJ2-2; D uncertain. The CDR3 is 15 residues long. V shed 1 base and J shed 2 bases, with 8 bases lying between them. Germline lookup yields CDR1 MGHRA and CDR2 YSYEKL.

In this sample, this clone turned up a few times. CDR3 sequence (DNA): TGTGCCAGCAGCTCCGGGACTAACCCAACCCCTACGCAGTTCTTC. As protein: CASSSGTNPTPTQFF. This chain joins TRBV9 and TRBJ2-1; 7 bases match TRBD2. Trimming took 4 bases from V and 12 from J; bases not matched to a gene: 16. CDR1 is SGDLS and CDR2 is YYNGEE in the germline V gene. The length of the CDR3 is 15 residues. The full variable domain, rest sourced from reference TRBV9 and TRBJ2-1, is DSGVTQTPKHLITATGQRVTLRCSPRSGDLSVYWYQQSLDQGLQFLIQYYNGEERAKGNILERFSAQQFPDLHSELNLSSLELGDSALYFCASSSGTNPTPTQFFGPGTRLTVL.

The chain has TRBV6-6 and TRBJ2-2, with 7 nucleotides matching TRBD1. The CDR3 totals 16 residues. Germline loops: CDR1 MNHNY, CDR2 SVGAGI (reference sequence). Trimming took 6 bases from V and 6 from J; bases not matched to a gene: 13. CDR3 coding DNA: TGTGCCAGCAGAGCCCCCCAGGGGGTTCGCCCCGGGGAGCTGTTTTTT. Translating gives CASRAPQGVRPGELFF.

The chain joins TRBV30 to TRBJ2-7; 11 bases agree with TRBD2. Germline V gives CDR1 GTSNPN, CDR2 SVGIG (reference sequence). Trimming cost V 1 base and J 1 base; bases outside gene matches: 12. The CDR3 totals 18 residues. CDR3 region: CAWSALGSGRAASYEQYF. CDR3 coding DNA: TGTGCCTGGAGTGCCCTGGGTAGCGGGAGGGCGGCATCCTACGAGCAGTACTTC.

The V call is TRBV6-5, the J call TRBJ1-4; 10 bases match TRBD1. The CDR3 consists of 14 residues. V trimming: 3 bases; J trimming: 10 bases; junction bases outside the gene matches: 5. Germline V gene sequence: CDR1 MNHEY, CDR2 SVGAGI. The CDR3 sequence is CASSYSGQGGKLFF. DNA for the CDR3: TGTGCCAGCAGTTATTCCGGACAGGGGGGAAAACTGTTTTTT.